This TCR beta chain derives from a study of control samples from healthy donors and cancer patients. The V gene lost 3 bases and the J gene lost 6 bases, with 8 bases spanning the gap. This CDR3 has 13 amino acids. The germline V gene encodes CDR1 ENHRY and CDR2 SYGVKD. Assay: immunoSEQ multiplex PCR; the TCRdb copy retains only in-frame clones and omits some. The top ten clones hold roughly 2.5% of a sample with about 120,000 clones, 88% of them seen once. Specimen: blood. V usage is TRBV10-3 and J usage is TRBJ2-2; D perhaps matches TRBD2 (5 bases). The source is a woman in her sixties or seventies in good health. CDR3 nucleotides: TGTGCCATCAGTGAATCCGGGGCCGGGGAGCTGTTTTTT. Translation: CAISESGAGELFF.